A single count supports the clone carrying this TCR beta chain. Here immunoSEQ multiplex PCR was the method, and the copy in TCRdb shows in-frame clones only, minus some. The table shows about 140,000 clones, with around nine tenths occurring only once. The data derive from a study of blood T cell repertoires in COVID-19. Study background: Sources were T cells, B-cell-depleted T cells, or PBMCs; the material itself was cDNA or gDNA.

V lost 2 bases and J lost 4, with 11 bases in between. The CDR3 extends over 14 amino acids. CDR1 is MDHEN and CDR2 is SYDVKM in the germline V gene. J is TRBJ1-2 and V is TRBV28; a weak D match, TRBD1 (5 bases). The TCR was taken from a human donor in a cohort sampled during active COVID-19. The material sequenced was peripheral blood. CDR3 residues: CASSLTRVSYGYTF. CDR3 DNA: TGTGCCAGCAGTTTAACCAGGGTATCCTATGGCTACACCTTC.